This T cell receptor beta chain comes out of a study of graft-versus-host responses after intestinal transplantation. Study-level findings and limits: Allograft graft-versus-host to host-versus-graft clonal ratios ran high in patients with graft-donor T cell macrochimerism. The recipient marrow held GvH clones, and some of them showed up first in ileum or blood.

Only in-frame clones appear in the TCRdb table, and some are missing; sequencing was by immunoSEQ multiplex PCR. Of 30,000 to 45,000 clones listed, less than 90% are singletons. The ends were cut back, 0 bases at V and 2 bases at J, with 8 bases in the middle. The CDR3 is 15 residues long. From germline, CDR1 is LNHNV and CDR2 YYDKDF (reference sequence). As regards this clone: Its specificity is unknown.

The sequence came from a human patient who received an intestinal transplant, so some T cells may come from the graft donor. The material was PBMCs, obtained roughly 1,000 days after transplant. The chain links TRBV15 to TRBJ2-1, with a weak D call TRBD2 (5 bases). CDR3 DNA: TGTGCCACCAGCAGAGAACCGGAGGCCTACAATGAGCAGTTCTTC. Translating it yields CATSREPEAYNEQFF.